This note documents a single T cell receptor (beta chain) sequence. The antigen is unknown. Sequencing used immunoSEQ multiplex PCR; TCRdb keeps in-frame clones, though not all of them. This repertoire shows 71,000 or so clones, about 81% found once; its top ten account for approximately 5%. This specimen belongs to a study of OX40 agonist ivuxolimab in advanced cancers. Study background: Among those treated, three patients had partial responses, one with hepatocellular carcinoma and two with cutaneous melanoma. The study's findings and limits: Doses of 0.1 to 3.0 mg/kg were accompanied by clonal expansion of CD4+ and CD8+ blood T cells by week 6. Researchers did not determine the expanded peripheral T cells' antigen specificity.

Germline values: CDR1 MNHEY, CDR2 SVGAGI. This CDR3 has 14 residues. The V gene lost 4 bases and the J gene lost 5 bases, with 15 bases spanning the gap. The clonotype originates from an adult with an advanced solid tumor such as melanoma, head and neck, liver or kidney cancer. Specimen: CD4+ or CD8+ T cells sorted from blood, collected in a trial of the OX40 agonist ivuxolimab. The chain is built from TRBV6-5 and TRBJ2-7; D is possibly TRBD1 (6 bases). In DNA, the CDR3 is TGTGCCAGCAGTTCTCCCTGGACAGTGAACGAGCAGTACTTC. It is translated as CASSSPWTVNEQYF.